These T cell receptor beta chains were read from a single sample in a study of blood T cell repertoires in COVID-19. The table came from immunoSEQ multiplex PCR; TCRdb's copy has only in-frame clones and leaves some out. In the table there are roughly 43,000 clones, around 87% of which are singletons. The sample taken for sequencing was peripheral blood. These receptors all stem from a human donor in a cohort sampled during active COVID-19. Both conserved end residues are part of each CDR3. The D gene is left open where the match is weak. Clone size is stated in some rows and not others, as once, few, many or a class when expanded.

d_call j_call v_call clone_size cdr3_nt cdr3_aa
- TRBJ1-4 TRBV7-8 - TGTGCCAGCAGCCCCCGGGGGTATGAAAAACTGTTTTTT CASSPRGYEKLFF
- TRBJ2-7 TRBV9 once TGTGCCAGCAGCCCACCGTGGGCTCCTGCCGAGCAGTACTTC CASSPPWAPAEQYF
- TRBJ2-7 TRBV12-5 - TGTGCTAGTGGCACCCTATCGGACAGCCAGCAGTACTTC CASGTLSDSQQYF
- TRBJ1-1 TRBV6-1 once TGTGCCAGCAGTGACCTCAGAAGGAACACTGAAGCTTTCTTT CASSDLRRNTEAFF
TRBD2 TRBJ2-3 TRBV7-2 - TGTGCCAGCAGCCCTCAGCGGGGGAGCACAGATACGCAGTATTTT CASSPQRGSTDTQYF
TRBD1 TRBJ2-7 TRBV5-1 - TGCGCCAGCAGCTTCCGACAGGGGGCATACGAGCAGTACTTC CASSFRQGAYEQYF
- TRBJ2-7 TRBV19 few TGTGCCAGTAGTTCCCTTTACGGGGATACCTCCTACGAGCAGTACTTC CASSSLYGDTSYEQYF
TRBD2 TRBJ2-7 TRBV4-2 many TGTGCCAGCAGCCAAGAGGGTAGCGGGGGGCACTACGAGCAGTACTTC CASSQEGSGGHYEQYF
- TRBJ2-3 TRBV7-8 - TGTGCCAGCAGCCGCCAAGGACTGCTAACAGATACGCAGTATTTT CASSRQGLLTDTQYF
- TRBJ2-2 TRBV30 - TGTGCCGGGACCGGGACTTCGAACACCGGGGAGCTGTTTTTT CAGTGTSNTGELFF
- TRBJ1-1 TRBV19 - TGTGCCAGTACCCCTATTCATGGGACAAATAATGAAGCTTTCTTT CASTPIHGTNNEAFF
- TRBJ2-7 TRBV27 - TGTGCCAGCAGTTTAATCCCGGGGGCCTACGAGCAGTACTTC CASSLIPGAYEQYF
TRBD1 TRBJ1-2 TRBV4-2 - TGTGCCAGCAGCCAAGATTGGACAGGGTCGGATGGCTACACCTTC CASSQDWTGSDGYTF
- TRBJ1-1 TRBV4-2 - TGTGCCAGCAGCCAAGCAGGGGACACTGAAGCTTTCTTT CASSQAGDTEAFF
- TRBJ1-2 TRBV28 - TGTGCCAGCACCCAGCCGACAAGCTCTTTCCGTGGCTACACCTTC CASTQPTSSFRGYTF
- TRBJ1-2 TRBV18 - TGTGCCAGCTCACCCCGGAAAGGAGGTCCTCTATACGGCTACACCTTC CASSPRKGGPLYGYTF
- TRBJ2-2 TRBV5-1 - TGCGCCAGCAGCTTGTACGGGGAGAACACCGGGGAGCTGTTTTTT CASSLYGENTGELFF
TRBD1 TRBJ2-7 TRBV19 few TGTGCCAGTAGTACCCGGACAGGGGGTTCCTACGAGCAGTACTTC CASSTRTGGSYEQYF
- TRBJ2-6 TRBV25-1 - TGTGCCAGCAGTGAGAGCAGGGCTGGGGCCAACGTCCTGACTTTC CASSESRAGANVLTF
TRBD2 TRBJ2-7 TRBV7-2 - TGTGCCAGCAGCTTAGTACCCGGGAGGGCCCACGAGCAGTACTTC CASSLVPGRAHEQYF
- TRBJ2-7 TRBV19 - TGTGCCAGTAGTCCAACAGGAAATGCCTACGAGCAGTACTTC CASSPTGNAYEQYF
TRBD2 TRBJ2-2 TRBV4-2 few TGTGCCAGCAGCGGGTCTAGCGGGAGAGGTTCAGGGGAGCTGTTTTTT CASSGSSGRGSGELFF
- TRBJ1-1 TRBV15 - TGTGCCACCAGCAGAGTAGGGAGTACTGAAGCTTTCTTT CATSRVGSTEAFF
- TRBJ2-1 TRBV6-2/TRBV6-3 - TGTGCCAGCAGTTACCGGACTTCCTCCCCGTTCTTC CASSYRTSSPFF
- TRBJ1-1 TRBV29-1 - TGCAGCGTTGAAGTTCCCGTGAACACTGAAGCTTTCTTT CSVEVPVNTEAFF
- TRBJ2-2 TRBV5-1 - TGCGCCAGCACCGAGGGGGCGAACACCGGGGAGCTGTTTTTT CASTEGANTGELFF
TRBD1 TRBJ1-1 TRBV9 - TGTGCCAGCAGCCCTGGACAGGGGCGAGCTGAAGCTTTCTTT CASSPGQGRAEAFF
TRBD2 TRBJ2-3 TRBV2 - TGTGCCAGCAGTGATTGGGGGGGGGATACGCAGTATTTT CASSDWGGDTQYF
- TRBJ2-1 TRBV20-1 - TGCAGGGCTAGTGTTTCCGGGGGGGCCAGGGGGATGTACAATGAGCAGTTCTTC CRASVSGGARGMYNEQFF
TRBD1 TRBJ1-3 TRBV5-4 few TGTGCCAGCAGCGATCCGGGACAGGGTGGAAACACCATATATTTT CASSDPGQGGNTIYF
- TRBJ1-2 TRBV9 few TGTGCCAGCAGCCCAAAGGAGGACTTC CASSPKEDF
TRBD1 TRBJ1-6 TRBV5-4 - TGTGCCAGCAGTTGGGACAGCAATAATTCACCCCTCCACTTT CASSWDSNNSPLHF